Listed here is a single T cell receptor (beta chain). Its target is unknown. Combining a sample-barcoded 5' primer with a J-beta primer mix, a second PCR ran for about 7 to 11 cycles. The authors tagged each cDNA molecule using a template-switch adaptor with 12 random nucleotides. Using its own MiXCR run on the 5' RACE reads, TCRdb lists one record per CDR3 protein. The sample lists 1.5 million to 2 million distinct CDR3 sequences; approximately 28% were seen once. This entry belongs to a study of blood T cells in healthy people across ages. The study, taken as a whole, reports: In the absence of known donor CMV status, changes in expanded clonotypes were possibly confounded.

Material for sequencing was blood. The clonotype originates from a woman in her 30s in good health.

This CDR3 reads CASSTREPLAGGNNEQFF. In nucleotides, the CDR3 is TGTGCCAGCAGCACCCGAGAGCCTCTAGCGGGAGGGAACAATGAGCAGTTCTTC. V and J are TRBV11-3 and TRBJ2-1; TRBD2 agrees at 12 bases. The CDR3 spans 18 residues. Per the germline V gene, CDR1 is SGHNT and CDR2 is YENEEA. V shed 5 bases, J shed 5 bases, and the junction held 13 bases outside the gene matches.